This TCR beta chain was documented in a study of control samples from healthy donors and cancer patients. The CDR3 consists of 15 residues. Germline trimming cut 4 bases from V and 5 bases from J; bases unmatched to any gene: 11. CDR1 SGHRS and CDR2 YFSETQ come from the germline V gene. Produced via immunoSEQ multiplex PCR; TCRdb's table is partial and in-frame only. The sample includes roughly 52,000 clones, around 97% of them seen just once. The chain carries TRBV5-1 and TRBJ2-7; 8 positions match TRBD1. The material sequenced was blood. The TCR was taken from a woman aged 25-40 years in good health. The CDR3 sequence: CASSPRRTGWDEQYF. CDR3 DNA sequence: TGCGCCAGCAGCCCCCGAAGGACAGGGTGGGACGAGCAGTACTTC.